This TCR beta chain originates from a study of blood T cell repertoires in COVID-19. In the study overall: Both acute and convalescent COVID-19 samples were obtained from the United States, Italy and Spain. The cDNA or gDNA used as material had been derived from T cells, B-cell-depleted T cells, or PBMCs.

V dropped 8 bases and J dropped 2 bases, with 13 bases sitting between them. The CDR3 is made up of 14 amino acids. Germline V lookup: CDR1 MDHEN, CDR2 SYDVKM. As originally analysed: Amplification of reference gene primers provided the estimated nucleated cell counts. Assay: immunoSEQ multiplex PCR; the TCRdb copy retains only in-frame clones and omits some. The DNA gave D and trimming, while V, J and clone size come from that table. The data show about 64,000 clones, roughly 76% seen once. The chain couples TRBV28 to TRBJ1-5; D remains unclear. The receptor was derived from a human donor in a cohort sampled during active COVID-19. Material: peripheral blood. The chain's CDR3 is CASGTYGGNQPQHF. CDR3 DNA: TGTGCCAGCGGAACATACGGGGGCAATCAGCCCCAGCATTTT.